These T cell receptor beta chains were read from a single sample in a study of cytomegalovirus exposure and HLA in healthy donors. Profiled with immunoSEQ multiplex PCR; TCRdb holds only in-frame clones, not every one. Here the sample table reports 100,000 to 150,000 clones. The sequencing input was PBMCs. The receptors here all came from a young man in good health and CMV-seronegative. Each CDR3 is given with its conserved first and last residue. The order of the fields is V gene, CDR3 length, J gene, D gene, CDR3 DNA, CDR3 protein. D genes are given only for firm matches.

TRBV30	14	TRBJ1-1	-	TGTGCCTGCCAGATAGCGGACCGCAACACTGAAGCTTTCTTT	CACQIADRNTEAFF
TRBV30	13	TRBJ2-7	-	TGTGCCTGGAGTGTACTGCAGGGTTACGAGCAGTACTTC	CAWSVLQGYEQYF
TRBV19	13	TRBJ2-7	-	TGTGCCAGTAGTAAAACAGATTCCTACGAGCAGTACTTC	CASSKTDSYEQYF
TRBV9	14	TRBJ2-3	-	TGTGCCAGCAGCTCTCGGAGTCGACCAGATACGCAGTATTTT	CASSSRSRPDTQYF
TRBV6-1	15	TRBJ2-3	TRBD1	TGTGCCAGCAGCCCCATACAGGGGTGGACAGATACGCAGTATTTT	CASSPIQGWTDTQYF
TRBV28	14	TRBJ1-6	TRBD1	TGTGCCAGCAGCCTCGGACAGGGAGGATCACCCCTCCACTTT	CASSLGQGGSPLHF
TRBV7-9	11	TRBJ1-1	-	TGTGCCAGCAGCTTAGCGGGGGGAGCCTTCTTT	CASSLAGGAFF
TRBV4-2	16	TRBJ2-1	TRBD2	TGTGCCAGCAGCCAAGTAGAACTAGCGGGAGAACGGGAGCAGTTCTTC	CASSQVELAGEREQFF
TRBV7-9	15	TRBJ2-7	TRBD1	TGTGCCAGCAGCCACCGGGACAGGGTCTCCTACGAGCAGTACTTC	CASSHRDRVSYEQYF
TRBV6-1	14	TRBJ2-7	TRBD2	TGTGCCAGCAGACCGCCTAGCGGGACTTACGAGCAGTACTTC	CASRPPSGTYEQYF
TRBV28	14	TRBJ1-2	TRBD1	TGTGCCAGCAGTTTGATAGCAGGGGGCCGGGGCTACACCTTC	CASSLIAGGRGYTF
TRBV14	12	TRBJ1-1	-	TGTGCCAGCAGCCAGGGAGGAATCCAAGCTTTCTTT	CASSQGGIQAFF
TRBV30	14	TRBJ1-4	-	TGTGCCTGGAGTCGCCAAACAGGTTATGAAAAACTGTTTTTT	CAWSRQTGYEKLFF
TRBV29-1	13	TRBJ2-7	TRBD2	TGCAGCGGCACTAGCGGGTCTACCTACGAGCAGTACTTC	CSGTSGSTYEQYF
TRBV18	14	TRBJ2-2	-	TGTGCCAGCTCACCACCACAGAACACCGGGGAGCTGTTTTTT	CASSPPQNTGELFF
TRBV6-5	13	TRBJ1-2	-	TGTGCCAGCAGTTACTCTGGGCCGTCCGGCTACACCTTC	CASSYSGPSGYTF
TRBV11-2	15	TRBJ2-1	TRBD2	TGTGCCAGCAGCTTAGCCCCGGGAGGGTACAATGAGCAGTTCTTC	CASSLAPGGYNEQFF
TRBV28	12	TRBJ1-1	-	TGTGCCAGCCAGGTCTGGAACACTGAAGCTTTCTTT	CASQVWNTEAFF
TRBV30	15	TRBJ2-1	TRBD1	TGTGCCTGGAGTGTACGCAGGGGGTGGTCCAATGAGCAGTTCTTC	CAWSVRRGWSNEQFF
TRBV4-3	17	TRBJ2-1	TRBD2	TGCGCCAGCAGCCACCGACTAGCGGGAGGCACCTACAATGAGCAGTTCTTC	CASSHRLAGGTYNEQFF
TRBV5-1	12	TRBJ2-3	-	-	CASSFGQGSQSF
TRBV7-2	14	TRBJ1-1	-	TGTGCCAGCAGCTTGGTGGCTTTGAACACTGAAGCTTTCTTT	CASSLVALNTEAFF
TRBV2	13	TRBJ2-3	-	TGTGCCAGCAGTTTAAAGACTGAGGGAACGCAGTATTTT	CASSLKTEGTQYF
TRBV2	16	TRBJ2-3	-	TGTGCCAGCAGTGAATTTGGGTCAGGGGGGACAGATACGCAGTATTTT	CASSEFGSGGTDTQYF
TRBV4-1	14	TRBJ2-7	-	TGCGCCAGTAGAGCGACTATCTTATCCTACGAGCAGTACTTC	CASRATILSYEQYF
TRBV5-1	14	TRBJ2-2	-	TGCGCCAGCAGAGCCGGGGTGGGCCCCGGGGAGCTGTTTTTT	CASRAGVGPGELFF
TRBV9	15	TRBJ2-7	TRBD1	TGTGCCAGCAGCGTGGGGACAGGGACCCTCTACGAGCAGTACTTC	CASSVGTGTLYEQYF
TRBV11-1	13	TRBJ1-1	-	TGTGCCAGCGCCTTAGAGTCGAGTACTGAAGCTTTCTTT	CASALESSTEAFF
TRBV6-1	15	TRBJ1-2	-	TGTGCCAGCAGTGAAGCCGGAGGAGGTCCGTATGGCTACACCTTC	CASSEAGGGPYGYTF
TRBV4-1	16	TRBJ2-3	-	TGCGCCAGCAGCCAAGATGTTCCGGGGGGCACAGATACGCAGTATTTT	CASSQDVPGGTDTQYF
TRBV9	13	TRBJ1-1	-	TGTGCCAGCAGCGTCGGCAGGGCCACTGAAGCTTTCTTT	CASSVGRATEAFF
TRBV10-3	15	TRBJ1-1	TRBD1	TGTGCCATCAGTGGGTCGGACAGGGGGAACACTGAAGCTTTCTTT	CAISGSDRGNTEAFF
TRBV27	14	TRBJ2-3	TRBD2	TGTGCCTCCGCGAGGAGCGGGAAGCCAGATACGCAGTATTTT	CASARSGKPDTQYF
TRBV28	13	TRBJ2-7	-	TGTGCCAGCAGTCGAGCTAACCGCTACGAGCAGTACTTC	CASSRANRYEQYF
TRBV5-4	15	TRBJ2-7	TRBD1	TGTGCCAGCAGCTCGCCGGGACAGGGGACCTACGAGCAGTACTTC	CASSSPGQGTYEQYF
TRBV28	15	TRBJ1-5	-	TGTGCCAGCAGTCCAAGGACAGTCATCAATCAGCCCCAGCATTTT	CASSPRTVINQPQHF
TRBV5-6	16	TRBJ2-1	TRBD2	TGTGCCAGCAGCTACGAGCGCGGGAGCTCCTACAATGAGCAGTTCTTC	CASSYERGSSYNEQFF
TRBV7-2	15	TRBJ2-7	TRBD2	TGTGCCAGCAGCTTATCCCTAGCGGGAGGCCACGAGCAGTACTTC	CASSLSLAGGHEQYF
TRBV30	13	TRBJ2-1	-	TGTGCCTGGAGTGTTGAGAGGGTTAATGAGCAGTTCTTC	CAWSVERVNEQFF
TRBV5-1	15	TRBJ2-1	TRBD2	TGCGCCAGCAGACTAACGGGAGGGCCTTACAATGAGCAGTTCTTC	CASRLTGGPYNEQFF
TRBV30	13	TRBJ2-5	TRBD2	TGTGCCTGCGGCCTTTACGAGCGGGAAAAGCAGTACTTC	CACGLYEREKQYF